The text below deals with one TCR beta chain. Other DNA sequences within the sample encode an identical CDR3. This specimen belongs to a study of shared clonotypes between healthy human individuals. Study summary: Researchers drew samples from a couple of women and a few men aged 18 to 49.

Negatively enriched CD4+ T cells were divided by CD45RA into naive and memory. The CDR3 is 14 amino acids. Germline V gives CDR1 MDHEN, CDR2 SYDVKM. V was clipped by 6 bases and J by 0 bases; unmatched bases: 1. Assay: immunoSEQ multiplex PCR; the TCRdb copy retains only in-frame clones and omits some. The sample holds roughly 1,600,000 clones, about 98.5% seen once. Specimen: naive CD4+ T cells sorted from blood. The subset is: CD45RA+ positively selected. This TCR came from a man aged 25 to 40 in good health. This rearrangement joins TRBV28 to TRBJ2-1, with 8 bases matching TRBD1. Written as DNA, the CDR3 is TGTGCCAGCAGCGGACAGGGCTCCTACAATGAGCAGTTCTTC. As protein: CASSGQGSYNEQFF.